One and the same sample provided the 25 T cell receptor beta chains below, sequenced in a study of lymphopenia after photon versus proton radiotherapy. TCRdb's copy holds only in-frame clones and misses some; the assay was immunoSEQ multiplex PCR. This repertoire shows some 30,000 clones, over 80% found once; its top ten account for 50%. This sample comprised peripheral blood, obtained from a patient treated with proton-based radiotherapy. These receptors were taken from a woman aged 55-69 years with cholangiocarcinoma. Some clones in this sample may be carry-over from other donors' samples.

Notes on this clone: One junction end does not reproduce the germline sequence, and a read error may be involved. The chain combines TRBV7-7 with TRBJ2-1; D possibly matches TRBD1 or TRBD2 (5 bases each). CDR1 and CDR2 (germline): SSHAT, FNYEAQ (reference sequence). The length of the CDR3 is 15 residues. The CDR3 DNA is TGTGCCAGCAGCTCGGGACCAGCGCCCTACAATGAGCCGTTCTTC. It specifies CASSSGPAPYNEPFF.

The rearrangement links TRBV9 to TRBJ1-4, with 10 nucleotides matching TRBD1. The CDR3 totals 13 residues. Germline-derived CDR1 and CDR2 are SGDLS and YYNGEE. V was clipped by 3 bases and J by 7 bases; unmatched bases: 0. The CDR3 is CASSGTGGEKLFF. As DNA, the CDR3 is TGTGCCAGCAGCGGGACAGGGGGTGAAAAACTGTTTTTT.

This CDR3 is CASSRDRTYGYTF. As DNA, the CDR3 is TGCGCCAGCAGCCGCGACAGGACCTATGGCTACACCTTC. The V gene is TRBV5-1, the J gene TRBJ1-2, with a weak D call TRBD1 (6 bases). CDR3 size: 13 residues. The V and J ends lost 4 bases and 4 bases respectively, with 11 bases between them. Germline CDR1 SGHRS, CDR2 YFSETQ.

V gene TRBV5-1 combines with J gene TRBJ2-1; D is ambiguous. The CDR3 covers 13 residues. Trimming removed 0 bases at V and 9 bases at J, with 10 bases between. Germline V gives CDR1 SGHRS, CDR2 YFSETQ. CDR3: CASSLVVTTEQFF. The CDR3 nucleotides are TGCGCCAGCAGCTTGGTAGTTACGACTGAGCAGTTCTTC. Supplemented by reference TRBV5-1 and TRBJ2-1, the full variable domain reads KAGVTQTPRYLIKTRGQQVTLSCSPISGHRSVSWYQQTPGQGLQFLFEYFSETQRNKGNFPGRFSGRQFSNSRSEMNVSTLELGDSALYLCASSLVVTTEQFFGPGTRLTVL.

CDR3 DNA sequence: TGTGCCAGCTCACCCGGGACTAGCGGAGCCTACGAGCAGTACTTC. Translating it yields CASSPGTSGAYEQYF. V gene TRBV18 combines with J gene TRBJ2-7, with 11 bases matching TRBD2. With 3 bases clipped from V and 2 bases from J, the junction kept 3 bases outside the gene matches. Per germline, CDR1 KGHSH and CDR2 LQKENI. CDR3 length: 15 amino acids.

The chain recombines TRBV6-1 with TRBJ1-1; D ambiguous. V lost 10 bases and J 1 base, leaving 13 bases between the germline ends. Looked up from germline, CDR1 is MNHNS and CDR2 is SASEGT. This CDR3 is built from 13 residues. The CDR3 nucleotides are TGTGCCATCAGCACATGGGGGAACACTGAAGCTTTCTTT. This gives the protein CAISTWGNTEAFF.

This sequence joins TRBV7-9 and TRBJ2-2, with TRBD1 matching over 9 bases. The CDR3 is 16 residues long. Germline V CDR1 and CDR2: SEHNR, FQNEAQ (reference sequence). V dropped 5 bases and J dropped 6; count of bases not matched to a gene: 10. The CDR3 protein is CASSPPSDRGAGELFF. The CDR3 nucleotides read TGTGCCAGCAGCCCGCCTTCCGACAGGGGGGCCGGGGAGCTGTTTTTT.

The chain couples TRBV9 to TRBJ2-1; 11 bases are shared with TRBD2. Germline values: CDR1 SGDLS, CDR2 YYNGEE. J was trimmed by 8 bases and V by 4 bases; bases with no gene match: 8. The CDR3 runs 15 residues. In DNA form, the CDR3 reads TGTGCCAGCAGCACTACTAGCGGGAGTTTCCATGAGCAGTTCTTC. The encoded protein is CASSTTSGSFHEQFF.

The chain uses TRBV18 and TRBJ2-7; D unclear. Deletions cut 1 base from V and 3 bases from J, with 10 bases between. The CDR3 loop spans 14 amino acids. CDR1 KGHSH and CDR2 LQKENI come from the germline V gene. This CDR3 is CASSPRKENYEQYF. The CDR3 coding sequence is TGTGCCAGCTCACCACGTAAGGAGAACTACGAGCAGTACTTC.

Remarks on this clone: Other nucleotide sequences from this sample produce the same CDR3. This chain uses TRBV10-3 with TRBJ1-5; no clear D gene. The CDR3 has 14 amino acids. CDR1 is ENHRY and CDR2 is SYGVKD in the germline V gene. V dropped 0 bases and J dropped 2 bases, with 5 bases sitting between them. The DNA of the CDR3 is TGTGCCATCAGTGAGTCAGGAGGCAATCAGCCCCAGCATTTT. It yields the protein CAISESGGNQPQHF.

V gene TRBV7-2 combines with J gene TRBJ2-7, with D possibly TRBD1 on 5 matching bases. Trimming left V 2 bases short and J 5 bases short, with 19 bases between. Germline loops: CDR1 SGHTA, CDR2 FQGNSA. The length of the CDR3 is 16 residues. The chain's CDR3 is CASSLNKGLVRDEQYF. The CDR3 nucleotides read TGTGCCAGCAGCTTAAATAAGGGGCTCGTTCGGGACGAGCAGTACTTC. The full variable domain, completed using reference TRBV7-2 and TRBJ2-7, is GAGVSQSPSNKVTEKGKDVELRCDPISGHTALYWYRQSLGQGLEFLIYFQGNSAPDKSGLPSDRFSAERTGGSVSTLTIQRTQQEDSAVYLCASSLNKGLVRDEQYFGPGTRLTVT.

The V gene is TRBV18, the J gene TRBJ1-2, with D uncertain. From germline, CDR1 is KGHSH and CDR2 LQKENI. V was shortened by 0 bases and J by 6 bases, with 8 bases between the two germline ends. This CDR3 is 13 amino acids long. This chain's CDR3 is CASSPPIWNGYTF. CDR3 DNA: TGTGCCAGCTCACCACCGATCTGGAATGGCTACACCTTC.

The J gene is TRBJ1-5, the V gene TRBV5-8; D unclear. CDR3 length: 15 residues. Germline V gene sequence: CDR1 SGHTS, CDR2 YDEGEE. V lost 0 bases and J lost 4, with 11 bases in between. The DNA for the CDR3 is TGTGCCAGCAGCTTGGAGGGTCTGTTGAATCAGCCCCAGCATTTT. It yields the protein CASSLEGLLNQPQHF.

The chain carries TRBV15 and TRBJ2-7; 8 nucleotides line up with TRBD2. Germline V CDR1 and CDR2: LNHNV, YYDKDF (reference sequence). The J segment lost 0 bases and the V segment lost 3 bases, leaving 7 bases of the junction unmatched. The CDR3 length is 16 residues. In DNA form, the CDR3 reads TGTGCCACCAGCAGTTTCCTTAGCGGGATCTCCTACGAGCAGTACTTC. Translation gives CATSSFLSGISYEQYF.

V and J are TRBV7-2 and TRBJ2-7; 9 nucleotides line up with TRBD1. Per the germline V gene, CDR1 is SGHTA and CDR2 is FQGNSA. The CDR3 runs 13 residues. V dropped 5 bases and J dropped 3; count of bases not matched to a gene: 2. The CDR3 is CASSLTGGYEQYF. The CDR3 DNA reads TGTGCCAGCAGCCTGACAGGGGGCTACGAGCAGTACTTC.

The chain has TRBV14 and TRBJ2-3; the D call may be TRBD1 or TRBD2 (6 bases each). The CDR3 extends over 17 amino acids. CDR1 SGHDN and CDR2 FVKESK come from the germline V gene. Trimming took 3 bases from V and 1 from J, leaving 17 bases between them. CDR3 in amino acids: CASSQGRSGGGTDTQYF. CDR3 DNA: TGTGCCAGCAGCCAGGGGCGCTCCGGGGGCGGCACAGATACGCAGTATTTT.

V and J are TRBV11-3 and TRBJ2-1; D not certain. V was trimmed by 0 bases and J by 8 bases, leaving 11 bases between them. This CDR3 comprises 14 residues. The germline CDR1 and CDR2 sequences are SGHNT and YENEEA. The CDR3: CASSLDFSPDEQFF. DNA for the CDR3: TGTGCCAGCAGCTTAGATTTTTCGCCTGATGAGCAGTTCTTC.

This sequence joins TRBV5-8 and TRBJ2-1; D ambiguous. The CDR3 spans 14 residues. V was trimmed by 4 bases and J by 5 bases, leaving 13 bases between them. The germline V gene has CDR1 SGHTS and CDR2 YDEGEE. CDR3 protein: CASSPRAANNEQFF. Here the CDR3 DNA reads TGTGCCAGCAGCCCACGGGCCGCTAACAATGAGCAGTTCTTC.

The chain carries TRBV5-1 and TRBJ2-7, with TRBD2 identical over 7 bases. Per the germline V gene, CDR1 is SGHRS and CDR2 is YFSETQ. The V segment lost 4 bases and the J segment 5 bases; nucleotides outside the gene matches: 3. The CDR3 length is 12 residues. The CDR3 sequence: CASSGEGNEQYF. The DNA of the CDR3 is TGCGCCAGCAGCGGGGAGGGGAACGAGCAGTACTTC.

This sequence joins TRBV5-4 and TRBJ2-5; D might be TRBD2 (6 bases). CDR1 and CDR2 (germline): SGHNT, YYREEE (reference sequence). V was clipped by 2 bases and J by 2 bases, with 13 bases between them. The CDR3 sequence is 15 residues long. This CDR3 reads CASSFPGVGQETQYF. As DNA, the CDR3 is TGTGCCAGCAGCTTTCCGGGGGTGGGGCAAGAGACCCAGTACTTC.

The CDR3 protein is CASSSGHSTDTQYF. DNA for the CDR3: TGTGCCAGCAGCTCCGGACATAGCACAGATACGCAGTATTTT. The V and J genes are TRBV11-3 and TRBJ2-3; D perhaps matches TRBD1 (5 bases). Germline V gene data show CDR1 as SGHNT and CDR2 as YENEEA. The ends were cut back, 4 bases at V and 0 bases at J, with 8 bases in the middle. CDR3 length: 14 residues.

The rearrangement joins TRBV5-1 to TRBJ2-3; D is undetermined. Germline V gene lookup returns CDR1 SGHRS and CDR2 YFSETQ. The V gene lost 0 bases and the J gene lost 3 bases, with 8 bases spanning the gap. This CDR3 is built from 14 residues. CDR3 DNA: TGCGCCAGCAGCTTGGTTCCGGATACAGATACGCAGTATTTT. Protein: CASSLVPDTDTQYF. Complete variable domain (other parts from reference TRBV5-1 and TRBJ2-3): KAGVTQTPRYLIKTRGQQVTLSCSPISGHRSVSWYQQTPGQGLQFLFEYFSETQRNKGNFPGRFSGRQFSNSRSEMNVSTLELGDSALYLCASSLVPDTDTQYFGPGTRLTVL.

This chain uses TRBV6-5 with TRBJ1-2, with D uncertain. The V end was cut by 10 bases, the J end by 4 bases, with 10 bases between. CDR1 and CDR2 from the germline V gene are MNHEY and SVGAGI. The CDR3 consists of 11 residues. CDR3 sequence reads: CATQEGYGYTF. The CDR3 bases are TGTGCCACCCAGGAGGGCTATGGCTACACCTTC.

V is TRBV9 and J is TRBJ2-1, with TRBD2 matching over 7 bases. The CDR3 is 14 residues long. V lost 4 bases to trimming and J lost 4 bases; unmatched junction nucleotides: 5. Per the germline V gene, CDR1 is SGDLS and CDR2 is YYNGEE. The CDR3 protein is CASSPRTSYNEQFF. The CDR3 DNA reads TGTGCCAGCAGCCCCAGGACTAGTTACAATGAGCAGTTCTTC.

The chain's CDR3 is CSVVRDIEETQYF. Here the CDR3 DNA reads TGCAGCGTTGTAAGAGACATCGAAGAGACCCAGTACTTC. J is TRBJ2-5 and V is TRBV29-1, with unresolved D. CDR1 SQVTM and CDR2 ANQGSEA come from the germline V gene. This CDR3 is built from 13 residues. V was clipped by 4 bases and J by 3 bases, with 12 bases between them.